What follows is one TCR beta chain and its context. The data were taken from a study of blood T cells in healthy people across ages. Germline lookup yields CDR1 LNHNV and CDR2 YYDKDF (reference sequence). CDR3 size: 16 residues. Through a sample-barcoded 5' primer and a J-beta primer mix, a second PCR was run for roughly 6 to 11 cycles. TCRdb used MiXCR to reprocess the 5' RACE reads, holding one entry per CDR3 protein. The sample includes about 1.4 million distinct CDR3 sequences, roughly 64% of them seen just once. The sample comprised blood. The clonotype was recovered from a man between 18 and 29 years old in good health. The genes are TRBV15 and TRBJ2-5, with D unresolved. The J call may be wrong; the DNA end is better matched by TRBJ2-4. In nucleotides, the CDR3 is TGTGCCACCAGCAGAGACGAGTATGGAACCAAAAACATTCAGTACTTC. Its protein is CATSRDEYGTKNIQYF.